This TCR beta chain is drawn from a study of blood T cell repertoires in COVID-19. Overall study context: Nucleic acid was either cDNA or gDNA, and it came from T cells, B-cell-depleted T cells, or PBMCs.

The assay was immunoSEQ multiplex PCR, and TCRdb's table has in-frame clones only and misses some. Of 70,000 to 85,000 clones listed, over 80% are singletons. CDR1 is SGHNT, CDR2 YENEEA, per germline. V lost 2 bases and J lost 2, with 13 bases in between. The CDR3 totals 15 residues. The sequence came from a human donor in a cohort sampled during active COVID-19. Sample: peripheral blood. The gene calls are TRBV11-3 and TRBJ2-7; no firm D call. CDR3 DNA: TGTGCCAGCAGCTTACCGGGTGGTGGTCCCTACGAGCAGTACTTC. Its protein product is CASSLPGGGPYEQYF. The variable domain in full, completed from reference TRBV11-3 and TRBJ2-7, reads EAGVVQSPRYKIIEKKQPVAFWCNPISGHNTLYWYLQNLGQGPELLIRYENEEAVDDSQLPKDRFSAERLKGVDSTLKIQPAELGDSAVYLCASSLPGGGPYEQYFGPGTRLTVT.